These 31 T cell receptor beta chains came from one sample sequenced in a study of T-cell memory formation after mild COVID-19. TCRdb reprocessed the 5' RACE reads via MiXCR and lists one record per CDR3 protein. The sample contains 550,000 to 700,000 distinct CDR3 sequences, around 16% of which appear only once. Sequencing used PBMCs or a T cell subset sorted from them (not recorded which). These receptors all come from an adult woman who had mild COVID-19 (a few samples of this study predate the infection). Cell type and time point are not known.

The chain has TRBV5-1 and TRBJ1-3, with D unclear. Trimming removed 0 bases from V and 4 bases from J, with 11 bases in between. Germline CDR1 is SGHRS and CDR2 is YFSETQ. CDR3 length: 15 amino acids. The CDR3, as DNA: TGCGCCAGCAGCTTGGTTGGGGATTCCGGAAACACCATATATTTT. Translation: CASSLVGDSGNTIYF.

The V call is TRBV6-6, the J call TRBJ2-5, with no clear D. Trimming took 0 bases from V and 6 from J, leaving 2 bases between them. In germline, CDR1 is MNHNY, CDR2 SVGAGI (reference sequence). This CDR3 contains 11 residues. The CDR3, as DNA: TGTGCCAGCAGTTACTCAAAGACCCAGTACTTC. Translating it yields CASSYSKTQYF.

This sequence joins TRBV7-6 and TRBJ2-3; the D gene is possibly TRBD1 (5 bases). The CDR3 is 18 residues long. The germline V gene has CDR1 SGHVS and CDR2 FNYEAQ. Trimming took off 0 bases at V and 0 bases at J, with 16 bases between the two ends. The CDR3 reads CASSLAPTELSSTDTQYF. The CDR3 region has the DNA TGTGCCAGCAGCTTAGCCCCGACAGAGCTTTCTAGCACAGATACGCAGTATTTT.

V is TRBV30 and J is TRBJ1-2; D unresolved. V was cut by 2 bases and J by 4 bases, with 11 bases left in between. From germline, CDR1 is GTSNPN and CDR2 SVGIG (reference sequence). The CDR3 contains 13 residues. The CDR3 here is CAWSSERGYGYTF. For the CDR3, the DNA is TGTGCCTGGAGTTCAGAACGGGGCTATGGCTACACCTTC.

This chain uses TRBV14 with TRBJ1-2; D remains ambiguous. The CDR3 is made up of 17 amino acids. Deletions cut 0 bases from V and 4 bases from J, with 18 bases between. The germline V gene encodes CDR1 SGHDN and CDR2 FVKESK. In DNA, the CDR3 is TGTGCCAGCAGCCAAGAAGGAGGAAGGGTATACAGCTATGGCTACACCTTC. This translates into CASSQEGGRVYSYGYTF.

This clonotype was found a few times. The chain couples TRBV19 to TRBJ2-6; 7 bases agree with TRBD2. The CDR3 length is 15 residues. Germline-derived CDR1 and CDR2 are LNHDA and SQIVND (reference sequence). Unmatched junction bases numbered 5, after V lost 9 bases and J lost 0 bases. CDR3: CASTSVNSGANVLTF. CDR3 in DNA: TGTGCCAGCACTAGCGTCAACTCTGGGGCCAACGTCCTGACTTTC.

The V and J genes are TRBV12-3 or TRBV12-4 and TRBJ2-3, with TRBD2 identical over 8 bases. This CDR3 has 15 amino acids. V lost 4 bases to trimming and J lost 4 bases; unmatched junction nucleotides: 7. The CDR3 sequence is CASSWSGSKADTQYF. CDR3 in DNA: TGTGCCAGCAGTTGGAGCGGGAGCAAAGCAGATACGCAGTATTTT.

The sample holds a few counts of this clonotype. J is TRBJ2-2 and V is TRBV9, with a possible D match to TRBD2 (5 bases). The V end was cut by 4 bases, the J end by 6 bases, with 16 bases between. Looked up from germline, CDR1 is SGDLS and CDR2 is YYNGEE. CDR3 length: 15 residues. CDR3 protein: CASSTGVTSPGELFF. DNA of the CDR3: TGTGCCAGCAGCACTGGGGTTACTAGTCCCGGGGAGCTGTTTTTT.

This clonotype has more than one count but fewer than ten. This chain connects TRBV7-8 to TRBJ2-7; D is possibly TRBD1 (6 bases). This CDR3 has 17 residues. Trimming removed 2 bases from V and 2 bases from J, with 19 bases in between. In germline, CDR1 is SGHVS, CDR2 FQNEAQ. The CDR3 DNA reads as TGTGCCAGCAGCTTAAATTGGCGTTCAGGGGCGACCTACGAGCAGTACTTC. This sequence encodes CASSLNWRSGATYEQYF.

This clonotype was recorded a few times. The rearrangement joins TRBV5-6 to TRBJ2-7; TRBD2 agrees at 12 bases. Germline V lookup: CDR1 SGHDT, CDR2 YYEEEE. The CDR3 consists of 16 residues. V was clipped by 4 bases and J by 4 bases; unmatched bases: 9. The CDR3 reads CASSPLLAGGLYEQYF. CDR3 in DNA: TGTGCCAGCAGCCCACTACTAGCGGGAGGACTTTACGAGCAGTACTTC.

This clonotype was seen more than once but under ten times. The chain links TRBV12-3 or TRBV12-4 to TRBJ2-5; TRBD1 aligns across 9 bases. V shed 2 bases and J 6 bases; nucleotides not matched to a gene: 4. The CDR3 runs to 14 residues. DNA for the CDR3: TGTGCCAGCAGTTTACGGGACAGGGCACAGACCCAGTACTTC. The encoded protein is CASSLRDRAQTQYF.

The chain recombines TRBV3-1 with TRBJ2-3, with D unresolved. The CDR3 extends over 15 amino acids. Germline V gene lookup returns CDR1 LGHDT and CDR2 YNNKEL (reference sequence). The V end was cut by 6 bases, the J end by 3 bases, with 16 bases between. CDR3 amino acids: CASREQGTGTDTQYF. CDR3 DNA sequence: TGTGCCAGCAGGGAACAAGGAACCGGAACAGATACGCAGTATTTT.

The CDR3 loop is CSASPGQFTYNEQFF. As DNA, the CDR3 is TGCAGTGCTAGCCCGGGACAGTTTACCTACAATGAGCAGTTCTTC. The gene calls are TRBV20-1 and TRBJ2-1; TRBD1 matches 7 bases. Looked up from germline, CDR1 is DFQATT and CDR2 is SNEGSKA (reference sequence). The CDR3 length is 15 residues. V lost 3 bases to trimming and J lost 2 bases; unmatched junction nucleotides: 7.

This sequence joins TRBV7-2 and TRBJ2-7, with TRBD2 matching 14 bases. This CDR3 spans 17 amino acids. The V segment lost 4 bases and the J segment 2 bases; nucleotides outside the gene matches: 7. The V gene's germline CDR1 is SGHTA and CDR2 FQGNSA. CDR3 DNA: TGTGCCAGCAGCTCTTCGGGACTAGCGGGAGTGGCCTACGAGCAGTACTTC. Translated: CASSSSGLAGVAYEQYF.

This chain connects TRBV3-1 to TRBJ2-1; D ambiguous. V was cut by 4 bases and J by 5 bases, with 9 bases left in between. The length of the CDR3 is 13 residues. CDR1 LGHDT and CDR2 YNNKEL come from the germline V gene (reference sequence). The CDR3 DNA reads TGTGCCAGCAGCCTGAGAGGAAACAATGAGCAGTTCTTC. It encodes CASSLRGNNEQFF.

This clonotype was seen repeatedly, ten times or more. The chain has TRBV24-1 and TRBJ2-1; tentatively, D is TRBD1 (6 bases). The germline V gene has CDR1 KGHDR and CDR2 SFDVKD. Trimming cost V 4 bases and J 3 bases, with 9 bases left between them. The CDR3 spans 14 residues. For the CDR3, the DNA is TGTGCCACCAGTGACCGACAGGACTACAATGAGCAGTTCTTC. It specifies CATSDRQDYNEQFF.

This clonotype was seen more than once but under ten times. In DNA, the CDR3 is TGTGCCACCAGCGGGATACTAAACACCGGGGAGCTGTTTTTT. As protein: CATSGILNTGELFF. The V gene is TRBV15, the J gene TRBJ2-2, with D unclear. Trimming left V 5 bases short and J 2 bases short, with 9 bases between. In germline, CDR1 is LNHNV, CDR2 YYDKDF (reference sequence). This CDR3 region has 14 residues.

This clonotype has a count of ten or more. This chain links TRBV23-1 with TRBJ2-1; no firm D call. TRBV23-1 is flagged as an ORF with uncertain function. V was shortened by 8 bases and J by 7 bases, with 12 bases between the two germline ends. This CDR3 has 12 amino acids. As DNA, the CDR3 is TGCGCCAGCTCGGCCGGCCGAAATGAGCAGTTCTTC. Translating it yields CASSAGRNEQFF.

V is TRBV20-1 and J is TRBJ1-2; D is unclear. Trimming took off 3 bases at V and 2 bases at J, with 13 bases between the two ends. Looked up from germline, CDR1 is DFQATT and CDR2 is SNEGSKA (reference sequence). The CDR3 contains 14 residues. CDR3 sequence (DNA): TGCAGTGCTAGCGTAACAGCGGAAAACTATGGCTACACCTTC. This sequence encodes CSASVTAENYGYTF.

This clonotype was observed a handful of times. The chain carries TRBV6-5 and TRBJ2-2; TRBD2 agrees at 9 bases. The V segment lost 7 bases and the J segment 4 bases; nucleotides outside the gene matches: 13. The CDR3 is 17 amino acids. The germline CDR1 and CDR2 sequences are MNHEY and SVGAGI. The CDR3 nucleotides read TGTGCCAGCATCCATAGGGGAGCGGGAGGCCGCACCGGGGAGCTGTTTTTT. Translation: CASIHRGAGGRTGELFF.

This clonotype appeared a few times. The chain links TRBV6-5 to TRBJ1-1; 7 bases fit TRBD1. CDR3 length: 17 amino acids. Per germline, CDR1 MNHEY and CDR2 SVGAGI. With 4 bases clipped from V and 1 base from J, the junction kept 12 bases outside the gene matches. CDR3 loop: CASSFYSRGTANTEAFF. The CDR3 DNA sequence: TGTGCCAGCAGTTTTTACTCACGCGGGACAGCGAACACTGAAGCTTTCTTT.

V and J are TRBV27 and TRBJ2-7, with 7 bases that match TRBD2. Germline-derived CDR1 and CDR2 are MNHEY and SMNVEV (reference sequence). The V and J ends lost 6 bases and 3 bases, in that order; junction bases with no gene match: 11. The CDR3 has 15 amino acids. The CDR3 is CASSKSGLVHYEQYF. CDR3 nucleotide sequence: TGTGCCAGCAGCAAATCCGGACTAGTACACTACGAGCAGTACTTC.

This clonotype occurred a few times. This sequence joins TRBV7-3 and TRBJ2-7; D gene ambiguous. Looked up from germline, CDR1 is SGHTA and CDR2 is FQGTGA. CDR3 length: 13 residues. Trimming took 0 bases from V and 7 from J, leaving 10 bases between them. DNA of the CDR3: TGTGCCAGCAGCTTAACAAGAGGTCGGGAGCAGTACTTC. Translating it yields CASSLTRGREQYF.

The V gene is TRBV4-1, the J gene TRBJ2-1, with 9 bases aligning to TRBD2. Germline V gene sequence: CDR1 MGHRA, CDR2 YSYEKL. V gave up 1 base and J gave up 9 bases; unmatched junction bases: 13. The CDR3 runs 17 residues. CDR3 residues: CASSQVWAGGPYREQFF. Written as DNA, the CDR3 is TGCGCCAGCAGCCAAGTATGGGCGGGAGGGCCGTACCGTGAGCAGTTCTTC.

This clonotype was seen a handful of times. The V and J genes are TRBV24-1 and TRBJ2-1; 9 bases map to TRBD2. This CDR3 has 16 amino acids. Germline loops: CDR1 KGHDR, CDR2 SFDVKD. Trimming at V came to 4 bases and at J to 1 base, leaving 4 bases not matched to a gene. CDR3 loop: CATSDRLADSYNEQFF. The CDR3 nucleotides read TGTGCCACCAGTGACAGACTAGCGGATTCCTACAATGAGCAGTTCTTC.

This clonotype occurred many times. This sequence joins TRBV5-1 and TRBJ1-6, with D perhaps matching TRBD1 (5 bases). Germline V gene sequence: CDR1 SGHRS, CDR2 YFSETQ. CDR3 length equals 15 residues. Trimming cost V 0 bases and J 9 bases, with 13 bases left between them. CDR3: CASSLAAGNTSPLHF. CDR3 bases: TGCGCCAGCAGCTTGGCGGCAGGGAATACTTCACCCCTCCACTTT.

This clonotype appeared many times. The genes are TRBV12-3 or TRBV12-4 and TRBJ1-5, with D unclear. Trimming pared 1 base from V and 4 bases from J, leaving 2 bases between. The CDR3 runs to 12 residues. CDR3 DNA sequence: TGTGCCAGCAGTTTAGTTAATCAGCCCCAGCATTTT. Translating it yields CASSLVNQPQHF.

The chain uses TRBV5-5 and TRBJ1-5; D is undetermined. Germline V gene data show CDR1 as SGHKS and CDR2 as YYEKEE (reference sequence). The CDR3 is 16 amino acids. Trimming took off 4 bases at V and 0 bases at J, with 14 bases between the two ends. This CDR3 is CASSPLPPFSNQPQHF. The CDR3 DNA reads TGTGCCAGCAGCCCACTCCCCCCGTTTAGCAATCAGCCCCAGCATTTT.

This clonotype has more than one count but fewer than ten. The V call is TRBV11-2, the J call TRBJ1-2, with 9 positions matching TRBD1. Per germline, CDR1 SGHAT and CDR2 FQNNGV. The CDR3 extends over 15 amino acids. Unmatched junction bases numbered 11, after V lost 5 bases and J lost 7 bases. As DNA, the CDR3 is TGTGCCAGCAGCACACCCTCACAGGGGGCTGGTGGCTACACCTTC. Its protein is CASSTPSQGAGGYTF.

The DNA for the CDR3 is TGTGCCAGCAGCTTCACAGGGATGGGGAATGAGCAGTTCTTC. Amino acids: CASSFTGMGNEQFF. The chain recombines TRBV7-3 with TRBJ2-1; possible D gene TRBD1, 6 bases. The V and J ends lost 3 bases and 7 bases respectively, with 13 bases between them. The CDR3 runs to 14 residues. Germline lookup yields CDR1 SGHTA and CDR2 FQGTGA. The full variable domain, in which reference TRBV7-3 and TRBJ2-1 provide the parts outside the CDR3, is GAGVSQTPSNKVTEKGKYVELRCDPISGHTALYWYRQSLGQGPEFLIYFQGTGAADDSGLPNDRFFAVRPEGSVSTLKIQRTERGDSAVYLCASSFTGMGNEQFFGPGTRLTVL.

This chain connects TRBV29-1 to TRBJ2-3, with 11 bases that match TRBD2. Per germline, CDR1 SQVTM and CDR2 ANQGSEA. The CDR3 spans 17 residues. The trim removed 4 bases at V and 5 bases at J, leaving 14 bases unmatched. The CDR3 DNA follows: TGCAGCGTTGGGGGGCCTAAGATTAGCGGGAGGGGAGATACGCAGTATTTT. This sequence encodes CSVGGPKISGRGDTQYF.